This T cell receptor (beta chain) was captured in a study of T cell repertoires in cytomegalovirus infection. Each CDR3 protein is one row after TCRdb ran MiXCR on the reads. In the table there are around 340,000 distinct CDR3 sequences, 25% to 30% of which are singletons. The CDR3 length is 15 residues. The germline V gene encodes CDR1 SGHTA and CDR2 FQGTGA. V was clipped by 5 bases and J by 3 bases; unmatched bases: 7. This clonotype was detected many times. Its antigen is unknown. The sample here was cultured PBMCs, taken from culture after CMV antigen stimulation. The clonotype originates from a human donor in good health (CMV status not recorded). Some clones in this sample may be carry-over from other donors' samples. V usage is TRBV7-3 and J usage is TRBJ2-1; 7 bases are a match to TRBD2. CDR3 loop: CASSPEAGSYNEQFF. DNA for the CDR3: TGTGCCAGCAGCCCCGAAGCGGGAAGCTACAATGAGCAGTTCTTC. Complete variable domain (other parts from reference TRBV7-3 and TRBJ2-1): GAGVSQTPSNKVTEKGKYVELRCDPISGHTALYWYRQSLGQGPEFLIYFQGTGAADDSGLPNDRFFAVRPEGSVSTLKIQRTERGDSAVYLCASSPEAGSYNEQFFGPGTRLTVL.